These T cell receptor beta chains were read from a single sample in a study of cytomegalovirus exposure and HLA in healthy donors. Profiling relied on immunoSEQ multiplex PCR, and the TCRdb table lists in-frame clones only, not all of them. The specimen's table records around 74,000 clones. The source material was PBMCs. The source of these receptors is a man between 45 and 60 years old in good health and CMV-seropositive. CDR3s include the opening cysteine and the closing phenylalanine or tryptophan. Each record gives: J gene, D gene, V gene, clone size, CDR3 DNA, CDR3 protein. The D gene is left open where the match is weak. For some rows the clone size is stated as once, few or many, or as a class when expanded; others skip it.

TRBJ1-5,NA,TRBV19,NA,TGTGCCAGTAGTATAGACACCCGGGACATCGATGCGCCGCCCCAGCATTTT,CASSIDTRDIDAPPQHF
TRBJ1-5,NA,TRBV18,NA,TGTGCCAGCTCACCATCTATAGATCAGCCCCAGCATTTT,CASSPSIDQPQHF
TRBJ2-5,TRBD2,TRBV6-4,NA,TGTGCCAGCAGTGAGGCTAGCGGGCGCCAAGAGACCCAGTACTTC,CASSEASGRQETQYF
TRBJ1-2,NA,TRBV6-6,NA,TGTGCCAGCAGTTACAAAGGGGAAGCTAACTATGGCTACACCTTC,CASSYKGEANYGYTF
TRBJ1-1,NA,TRBV7-9,NA,TGTGCCAGCAGCTTAGGGGCCTTTACTGAAGCTTTCTTT,CASSLGAFTEAFF
TRBJ1-1,NA,TRBV5-1,NA,TGCGCCAGCAGCTTGGCCTTGGGGGGGAGGACTGAAGCTTTCTTT,CASSLALGGRTEAFF
TRBJ1-4,TRBD1,TRBV5-3,NA,TGTGCCAGCACCTCGGAGGGACAGGAGAATGAAAAACTGTTTTTT,CASTSEGQENEKLFF
TRBJ2-1,TRBD1,TRBV5-1,NA,TGCGCCAGCAGCTCGGACAGGGGAGGTTACAATGAGCAGTTCTTC,CASSSDRGGYNEQFF
TRBJ2-5,TRBD2,TRBV14,NA,TGTGCCAGCAGCCCAGGCAGGACTAGCGGGCAAGAGACCCAGTACTTC,CASSPGRTSGQETQYF
TRBJ1-2,NA,TRBV6-5,NA,TGTGCCAGCAGTTACGACAGGCAAACTAACTATGGCTACACCTTC,CASSYDRQTNYGYTF
TRBJ2-5,TRBD2,TRBV7-9,NA,TGTGCCAGCAGCTTAGGACTAGCGGGAGGCATCGAGACCCAGTACTTC,CASSLGLAGGIETQYF
TRBJ2-2,TRBD1,TRBV6-5,NA,TGTGCCAGCAGCGGACAGGGGGCCGCCGGGGAGCTGTTTTTT,CASSGQGAAGELFF
TRBJ1-5,TRBD1,TRBV5-6,NA,TGTGCCAGCAGGCCCCGGGACAGAAACAATCAGCCCCAGCATTTT,CASRPRDRNNQPQHF
TRBJ1-1,TRBD1,TRBV9,NA,TGTGCCAGCAGCCCCCGGACAGGGTTTAAGGACACTGAAGCTTTCTTT,CASSPRTGFKDTEAFF
TRBJ2-2,TRBD1,TRBV2,NA,TGTGCCAGCAGTGACCCCTCAGGGGGCGGGGAGCTGTTTTTT,CASSDPSGGGELFF
TRBJ1-1,NA,TRBV6-1,NA,TGTGCCAGCAGCTCACAGGGAGGGACTGAAGCTTTCTTT,CASSSQGGTEAFF
TRBJ2-5,TRBD1,TRBV5-1,NA,TGCGCCAGCAGCTTGGGGACAGGGGAGGAGACCCAGTACTTC,CASSLGTGEETQYF
TRBJ1-1,TRBD1,TRBV5-1,NA,TGCGCCAGCAGCTCCTCCGGAACAGGGGCTCTAACTGAAGCTTTCTTT,CASSSSGTGALTEAFF
TRBJ2-5,TRBD1,TRBV4-1,NA,TGCGCCAGCAGCCGGCAGGGGGCCTTTCAAGAGACCCAGTACTTC,CASSRQGAFQETQYF
TRBJ2-2,NA,TRBV5-1,NA,TGCGCCAGCGGAGAAAACACCGGGGAGCTGTTTTTT,CASGENTGELFF
TRBJ1-5,NA,TRBV6-5,NA,TGTGCCAGCGCCCCCAACTGGAATCAGCCCCAGCATTTT,CASAPNWNQPQHF
TRBJ2-4,TRBD1,TRBV7-8,NA,TGTGCCAGCAGCTCCCGGACAGGGGTCCAAAACATTCAGTACTTC,CASSSRTGVQNIQYF
TRBJ2-7,NA,TRBV4-1,NA,TGCGCCAGCAGCCAGGGAGACAGGGGAGGGTACGAGCAGTACTTC,CASSQGDRGGYEQYF
TRBJ2-1,NA,TRBV7-9,NA,TGTGCCAGCAGCTTAGGACTAGTAAGGAGGAATGAGCAGTTCTTC,CASSLGLVRRNEQFF
TRBJ2-3,NA,TRBV7-9,NA,TGTGCCAGCAGCTTAGTGGAAAGGGGCCGTCGGTATTTT,CASSLVERGRRYF
TRBJ2-5,TRBD2,TRBV5-6,NA,TGTGCCAGCAGCCGTGGTGTAGCGGGGGTAGAAGAGACCCAGTACTTC,CASSRGVAGVEETQYF
TRBJ2-1,NA,TRBV5-1,medium-sized,TGCGCCAGCAGCTTGGTTTCGGGGGGCTTGGGTGAGCAGTTCTTC,CASSLVSGGLGEQFF
TRBJ2-5,NA,TRBV11-2,NA,TGTGCCAGCAGCTTAGATGGGTACAGAGAGACCCAGTACTTC,CASSLDGYRETQYF
TRBJ1-1,TRBD1,TRBV6-6,NA,TGTGCCAGCAAGGGTCGACAGGGGGAGACTGAAGCTTTCTTT,CASKGRQGETEAFF
TRBJ2-3,NA,TRBV5-1,NA,TGCGCCAGCAGCCTCGGACTGAGCACAGATACGCAGTATTTT,CASSLGLSTDTQYF
TRBJ1-2,NA,TRBV9,NA,TGTGCCAGCAGCGTAGATACAGGAAACTATGGCTACACCTTC,CASSVDTGNYGYTF
TRBJ2-5,NA,TRBV6-5,NA,TGTGCCAGCAGTTACCCAGGGTCACGGACCCAGTACTTC,CASSYPGSRTQYF
TRBJ1-6,NA,TRBV5-6,NA,TGTGCCAGCAGCTTGAGCGGCCTGATTTCACCCCTCCACTTT,CASSLSGLISPLHF
TRBJ2-3,TRBD2,TRBV19,NA,TGTGCTTTCAGCAAGTTGGAGGGTCTAGCGGTTAGCACAGATACGCAGTATTTT,CAFSKLEGLAVSTDTQYF
TRBJ1-1,NA,TRBV6-6,NA,TGTGCCAGCAGTTACGAGGAGATTGAAGCTTTCTTT,CASSYEEIEAFF
TRBJ2-5,TRBD1,TRBV19,NA,TGTGCCAGTTCTACCCCGACAGGGCAGCAAGAGACCCAGTACTTC,CASSTPTGQQETQYF
TRBJ2-3,NA,TRBV7-2,NA,TGTGCCAGCAGCTTAGTGGCAGACACAGATACGCAGTATTTT,CASSLVADTDTQYF
TRBJ2-1,TRBD2,TRBV7-2,NA,TGTGCCAGCAGCCCGGGACTAGCGGGGGGGTTAAAATACAATGAGCAGTTCTTC,CASSPGLAGGLKYNEQFF
TRBJ1-4,NA,TRBV5-6,NA,TGTGCCAGCAGCACTACCCCGACTGGTGAAAAACTGTTTTTT,CASSTTPTGEKLFF